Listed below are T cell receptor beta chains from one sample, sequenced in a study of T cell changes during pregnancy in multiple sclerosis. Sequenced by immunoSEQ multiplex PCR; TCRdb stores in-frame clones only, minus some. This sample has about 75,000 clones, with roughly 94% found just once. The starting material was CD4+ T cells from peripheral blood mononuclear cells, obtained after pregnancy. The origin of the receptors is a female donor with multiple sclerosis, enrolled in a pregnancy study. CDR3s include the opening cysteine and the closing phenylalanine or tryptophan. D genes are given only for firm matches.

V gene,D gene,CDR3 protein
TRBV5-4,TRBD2,CASSRRSSGSNEQYF
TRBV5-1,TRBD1,CASSETGLSSYEQYF
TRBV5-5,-,CASSPLASRYEQYF
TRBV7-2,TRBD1,CASSFSNRGGNTIYF
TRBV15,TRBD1,CATSREPALNRGGTGELFF
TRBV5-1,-,CASSSGIYNEQFF
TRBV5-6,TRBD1,CASSPDRAGEQYF
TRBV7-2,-,CASSLGRTASYEQYF
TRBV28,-,CASTEGTAQNQPQHF
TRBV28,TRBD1,CASSLLTGGTEAFF
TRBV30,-,CAWRRPDFGYNSPLHF
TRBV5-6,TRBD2,CASSPRTRPYEQYF
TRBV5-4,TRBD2,CASSFGGDRANVLTF
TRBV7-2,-,CASSLAGGSGNTIYF
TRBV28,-,CASSFNQGKLFF
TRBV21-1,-,CASSKVGLAENTGELFF
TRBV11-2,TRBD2,CASRVGGYTGELFF
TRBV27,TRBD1,CASSLGGQGLTGANVLTF
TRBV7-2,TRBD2,CASSQGLAGAQRFF